This passage covers 4 T cell receptor beta chains from one sample sequenced in a study of OX40 agonist ivuxolimab in advanced cancers. Clones were read by immunoSEQ multiplex PCR, and TCRdb kept only the in-frame ones, dropping some. There are about 72,000 clones in the sample; approximately 90% occur only once, and about 0.99% lies in the top ten. Sequenced here: CD4+ or CD8+ T cells sorted from blood, sampled in a trial of the OX40 agonist ivuxolimab. All receptors derive from an adult with an advanced solid tumor such as melanoma, head and neck, liver or kidney cancer.

This sequence joins TRBV5-1 and TRBJ2-1, with D unclear. The germline V and J ends were trimmed by 2 bases and 0 bases, with 12 bases remaining between them. The CDR3 sequence is 16 residues long. CDR1 is SGHRS, CDR2 YFSETQ, per germline. CDR3 loop: CASSFSGPLSYNEQFF. CDR3 DNA sequence: TGCGCCAGCAGCTTTAGTGGCCCCCTCTCCTACAATGAGCAGTTCTTC.

The CDR3 DNA follows: TGCGCCAGCAGCTTGGAGGGATTAAGCAATCAGCCCCAGCATTTT. It yields the protein CASSLEGLSNQPQHF. This sequence joins TRBV5-1 and TRBJ1-5; D remains unclear. The CDR3 consists of 15 residues. Germline CDR1 SGHRS, CDR2 YFSETQ. V was clipped by 0 bases and J by 1 base, with 8 bases between them.

This sequence joins TRBV5-6 and TRBJ1-2; 7 bases map to TRBD1. J lost 4 bases, V lost 3 bases, and 9 bases had no gene match. This CDR3 has 15 amino acids. The germline gives CDR1 SGHDT, CDR2 YYEEEE. The CDR3, as DNA: TGTGCCAGCAGCTCCCGGGACAGCGGCCCCTATGGCTACACCTTC. Its protein product is CASSSRDSGPYGYTF.

Here the CDR3 reads CATSRDSPVLFGGYTF. DNA of the CDR3: TGTGCCACCAGCAGAGACAGCCCCGTCCTCTTCGGGGGCTACACCTTC. The chain couples TRBV15 to TRBJ1-2; D is undetermined. Germline CDR1 reads LNHNV; CDR2 reads YYDKDF (reference sequence). The CDR3 covers 16 residues. The ends were cut back, 0 bases at V and 8 bases at J, with 19 bases in the middle.